Listed below are T cell receptor beta chains from one sample, sequenced in a study of EBV T-cell therapy then PD-1 blockade in nasopharyngeal carcinoma. Only in-frame clones appear in the TCRdb table, and some are missing; sequencing was by immunoSEQ multiplex PCR. Among some 20,000 clones listed, approximately 81% were seen once. These receptors have no known antigen. Sequences were derived from CD8+ T cells from blood, sampled at approximately day 31 from a patient whose treatment included autologous EBV-specific T cells and nivolumab. These receptor sequences come from a man aged 35-49 years with nasopharyngeal carcinoma. CDR3s include the opening cysteine and the closing phenylalanine or tryptophan. D genes are given only for firm matches. Expanded clones get a size class; other rows say once, few or many, or leave the size out.

V	size	D	J	CDR3	DNA
TRBV6-6	NA	NA	TRBJ2-1	CASRVGQLSSYNEQFF	TGTGCCAGCAGGGTCGGACAGTTGAGCTCCTACAATGAGCAGTTCTTC
TRBV7-6	NA	TRBD2	TRBJ2-5	CASSLLASGGSETQYF	TGTGCCAGCAGCTTATTGGCTAGCGGGGGTAGCGAGACCCAGTACTTC
TRBV7-7	few	NA	TRBJ1-1	CASSLYAGTNTEAFF	TGTGCCAGCAGCTTGTACGCAGGGACAAACACTGAAGCTTTCTTT
TRBV6-5	NA	NA	TRBJ2-1	CASSVDGRPYNEQFF	TGTGCCAGCAGCGTGGACGGAAGGCCCTACAATGAGCAGTTCTTC
TRBV28	NA	NA	TRBJ1-1	CASSPGRYMNTEAFF	TGTGCCAGCAGCCCCGGGAGGTATATGAACACTGAAGCTTTCTTT
TRBV7-2	NA	NA	TRBJ1-4	CASRHTGPYEKLFF	TGTGCCAGCAGACATACAGGGCCATACGAAAAACTGTTTTTT
TRBV7-8	NA	NA	TRBJ2-3	CASSPPPFTDTQYF	TGTGCCAGCAGCCCTCCACCCTTCACAGATACGCAGTATTTT
TRBV27	NA	NA	TRBJ1-1	CASSSRGNTEAFF	TGTGCCAGCAGTAGCAGGGGTAACACTGAAGCTTTCTTT
TRBV27	NA	TRBD1	TRBJ2-2	CASSFTGGGGELFF	TGTGCCAGCAGTTTCACAGGGGGTGGCGGGGAGCTGTTTTTT
TRBV28	NA	TRBD1	TRBJ2-2	CASLPHQTGAKNTGELFF	TGTGCCAGCCTACCTCACCAGACAGGGGCCAAGAACACCGGGGAGCTGTTTTTT
TRBV9	NA	NA	TRBJ1-1	CASTEGLMNTEAFF	TGTGCCAGCACCGAGGGGCTTATGAACACTGAAGCTTTCTTT
TRBV5-1	NA	NA	TRBJ2-7	CASSGDGTSYEQYF	TGCGCCAGCAGCGGGGACGGGACCTCCTACGAGCAGTACTTC